This T cell receptor (beta chain) was retrieved from a study of T cell responses to AZD1222 COVID-19 vaccine. Notes on the study in general: The study found Spike-specific TCR breadth and depth rose after two AZD1222 doses.

This CDR3 is built from 13 residues. Trimming cost V 6 bases and J 6 bases, with 15 bases left between them. Germline loops: CDR1 KGHSH, CDR2 LQKENI. This clone has a single count. Its antigen is currently unknown. Method: immunoSEQ multiplex PCR; TCRdb's copy keeps in-frame clones and lacks some. The sample lists about 66,000 clones; 88% were seen once. The V gene is TRBV18, the J gene TRBJ2-7; D is unresolved. The sample here was peripheral blood, taken 28 days after the second dose of the MenACWY control vaccine. The receptor's source is an adult who received the MenACWY meningococcal vaccine as a control. CDR3: CASSWDPPGEQYF. The CDR3 nucleotides are TGTGCCAGCTCGTGGGATCCACCGGGCGAGCAGTACTTC.